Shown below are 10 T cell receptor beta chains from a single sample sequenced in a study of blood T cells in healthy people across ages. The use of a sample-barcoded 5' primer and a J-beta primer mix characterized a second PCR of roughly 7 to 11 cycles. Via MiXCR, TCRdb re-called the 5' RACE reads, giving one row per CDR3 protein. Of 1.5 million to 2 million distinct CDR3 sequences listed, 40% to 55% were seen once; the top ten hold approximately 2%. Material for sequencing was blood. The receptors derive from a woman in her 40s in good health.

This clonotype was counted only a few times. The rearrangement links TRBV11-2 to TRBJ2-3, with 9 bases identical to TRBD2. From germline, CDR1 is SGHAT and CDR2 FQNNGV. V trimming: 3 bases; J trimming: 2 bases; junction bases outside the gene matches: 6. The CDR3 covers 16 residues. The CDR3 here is CASSFYGTSPTDTQYF. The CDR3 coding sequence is TGTGCCAGCAGCTTTTACGGGACTAGCCCCACAGATACGCAGTATTTT.

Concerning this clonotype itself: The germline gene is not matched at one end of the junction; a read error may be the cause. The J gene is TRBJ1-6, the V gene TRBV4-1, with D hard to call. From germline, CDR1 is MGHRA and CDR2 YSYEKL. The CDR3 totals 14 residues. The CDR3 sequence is CASSQERINPPLHF. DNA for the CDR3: TGCGCCAGCAGCCAAGAACGGATTAATCCACCCCTCCACTTT.

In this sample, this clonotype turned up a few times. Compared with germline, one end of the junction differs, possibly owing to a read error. Written as DNA, the CDR3 is TGCGCCAGCAGCGAAACCGGGACTCAAGAGATCCAGTACTTC. Protein sequence: CASSETGTQEIQYF. This chain uses TRBV10-1 with TRBJ2-5; tentatively, D is TRBD2 (6 bases). The germline V gene encodes CDR1 WNHNN and CDR2 SYGVQD (reference sequence). The CDR3 is 14 residues long.

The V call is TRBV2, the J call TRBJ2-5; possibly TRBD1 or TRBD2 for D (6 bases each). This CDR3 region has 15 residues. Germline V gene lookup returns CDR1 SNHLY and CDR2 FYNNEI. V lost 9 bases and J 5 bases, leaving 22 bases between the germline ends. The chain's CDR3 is CASKTGSLSGETQYF. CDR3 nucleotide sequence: TGTGCCAGTAAAACAGGGAGCCTAAGCGGGGAGACCCAGTACTTC.

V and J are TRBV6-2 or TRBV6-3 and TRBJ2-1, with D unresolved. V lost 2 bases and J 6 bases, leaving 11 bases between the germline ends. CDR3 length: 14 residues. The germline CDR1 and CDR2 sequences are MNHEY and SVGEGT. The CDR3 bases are TGTGCCAGCAGTTACCAATTAAGTGGCAATGAGCAGTTCTTC. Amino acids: CASSYQLSGNEQFF.

CDR3 nucleotides: TGTGCCAGCAGCCAAGAAGACTACTACAATGAGCAGTTCTTC. Translated: CASSQEDYYNEQFF. This chain connects TRBV4-2 to TRBJ2-1, with a weak D call TRBD2 (5 bases). Trimming left V 0 bases short and J 3 bases short, with 6 bases between. CDR3 length equals 14 residues. Germline V gene lookup returns CDR1 LGHNA and CDR2 YNFKEQ.

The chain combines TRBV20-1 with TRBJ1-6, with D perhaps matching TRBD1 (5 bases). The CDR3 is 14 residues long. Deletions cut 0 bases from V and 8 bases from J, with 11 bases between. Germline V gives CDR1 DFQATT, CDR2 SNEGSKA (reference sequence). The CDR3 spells CSARDTGLDSPLHF. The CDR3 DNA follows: TGCAGTGCTAGAGATACGGGACTCGATTCACCCCTCCACTTT.

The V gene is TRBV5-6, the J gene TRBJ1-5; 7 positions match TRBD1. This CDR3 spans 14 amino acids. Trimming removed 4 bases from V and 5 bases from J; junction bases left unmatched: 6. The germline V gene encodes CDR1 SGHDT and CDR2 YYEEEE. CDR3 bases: TGTGCCAGCAGCGGGACAGAACCTTATCAGCCCCAGCATTTT. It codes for CASSGTEPYQPQHF. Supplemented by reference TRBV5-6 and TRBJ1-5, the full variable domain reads DAGVTQSPTHLIKTRGQQVTLRCSPKSGHDTVSWYQQALGQGPQFIFQYYEEEERQRGNFPDRFSGHQFPNYSSELNVNALLLGDSALYLCASSGTEPYQPQHFGDGTRLSIL.

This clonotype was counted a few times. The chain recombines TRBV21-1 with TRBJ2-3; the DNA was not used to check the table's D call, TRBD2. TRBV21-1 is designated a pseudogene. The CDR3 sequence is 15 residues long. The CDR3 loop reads CASGLAGDVTDTQYF. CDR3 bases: TGTGCCAGCGGATTAGCGGGGGATGTCACAGATACGCAGTATTTT.

This chain's CDR3 is CASSLAIRQRETQYF. CDR3 nucleotides: TGTGCCAGCAGCTTAGCGATAAGGCAGAGAGAGACCCAGTACTTC. The rearrangement links TRBV7-2 to TRBJ2-5; D uncertain. The CDR3 is 15 residues long. Trimming stripped 0 bases from V and 4 bases from J, with 12 bases between. CDR1 is SGHTA and CDR2 is FQGNSA in the germline V gene. Using reference TRBV7-2 and TRBJ2-5 for the parts outside the CDR3, the full variable domain is GAGVSQSPSNKVTEKGKDVELRCDPISGHTALYWYRQSLGQGLEFLIYFQGNSAPDKSGLPSDRFSAERTGGSVSTLTIQRTQQEDSAVYLCASSLAIRQRETQYFGPGTRLLVL.